This TCR beta chain is drawn from a study of blood T cell repertoires in COVID-19. Study-wide context: From the United States, Italy and Spain came samples of acute and convalescent COVID-19. PBMCs, B-cell-depleted T cells, or T cells provided the cDNA or gDNA that made up the material.

Participants were aged roughly 18 to 100 years from more than 20 US areas. Participant-reported clinical history was the basis for cohort assignment. The CDR3 is 11 amino acids. Unmatched junction bases numbered 0, after V lost 5 bases and J lost 7 bases. Germline CDR1 reads DFQATT; CDR2 reads SNEGSKA (reference sequence). This clone was found a few times. Sequenced by immunoSEQ multiplex PCR; TCRdb stores in-frame clones only, minus some. The sample has over 300,000 clones; around 84% are singletons. The TCR comes from a woman under 30 who had recovered from COVID-19. The rearrangement uses TRBV20-1 and TRBJ1-2, with 11 bases identical to TRBD1. The sample consisted of PBMCs or T cells enriched from blood (not recorded which). This chain's CDR3 is CSAGQGAGYTF. For the CDR3, the DNA is TGCAGTGCTGGACAGGGGGCTGGCTACACCTTC.